This T cell receptor beta chain is from a study of T and B cells in COVID-19 patients. Study overall: Blood was sampled from COVID-19 patients who were either actively infected or recovered. Whole-study results and caveats: Patients with COVID-19 reportedly showed strongly skewed T cell receptor beta variable and joining gene usage.

TRB rearrangements were amplified by multiplex PCR with BIOMED2 TRB-A/B primers. TCRdb re-called the multiplex PCR reads with MiXCR, one entry per CDR3 protein. The table has 15,000 to 20,000 distinct CDR3 sequences, 30% to 45% seen once. From blood, about 220-500 ng of genomic DNA served as TRB template. This clonotype was recorded a few times. The antigen is not known. V lost 10 bases to trimming and J lost 3 bases, with 12 bases between them. Germline CDR1 is MNHNS and CDR2 is SASEGT. CDR3 length: 13 residues. This sequence joins TRBV6-1 and TRBJ2-2; no reliable D call. Sequenced: blood. The receptor comes from a human donor with active COVID-19. The CDR3 sequence: CATRLRHTGELFF. The CDR3 nucleotides are TGTGCCACCAGACTGAGGCACACCGGGGAGCTGTTTTTT.